This T cell receptor (beta chain) was captured in a study of shared clonotypes between healthy human individuals. Study in general: Donor ages ranged 18 to 49 years: a couple of women, a few men. Donors had three CD4 naive, three CD4 memory, two CD8 naive and one CD8 memory plate apiece.

Deep-level settings were used for running the assay. TCRdb's copy holds only in-frame clones and misses some; the assay was immunoSEQ multiplex PCR. The table records more than 1,200,000 clones, 98% of them present only once. Study findings and constraints: Rarefaction indicated that sorted-subset sequencing remained incomplete although depth was large.

Worth noting for this clone: The target antigen is unknown. The junction does not match germline at one end; this may be a read error.

The V gene's germline CDR1 is MDHEN and CDR2 SYDVKM. The CDR3 is 15 residues long. V is TRBV28 and J is TRBJ2-1; TRBD2 matches 9 bases. The sequencing sample was made of naive CD4+ T cells sorted from blood. The subset: CD45RA+ positively selected. The TCR was taken from a young man in good health. The CDR3 loop is CASRRYRLAAQRILF. The CDR3 DNA reads as TGTGCCAGCAGACGCTATCGACTAGCGGCCCAGCGCATTCTCTTC.